This T cell receptor (beta chain) was recorded in a study of early T cells in non-severe SARS-CoV-2 infection. The V end lost 0 bases, the J end lost 2 bases, and 8 bases lay between the germline ends. This CDR3 contains 14 residues. Looked up from germline, CDR1 is SGHTA and CDR2 is FQGNSA. TCRdb used MiXCR to reprocess the 5' RACE reads, holding one entry per CDR3 protein. The table lists 100,000 to 120,000 distinct CDR3 sequences, roughly 12% of them singletons, with around 3.7% in the top ten. The clonotype comes from an adult who was a healthcare worker with PCR-confirmed SARS-CoV-2 infection or an uninfected control (not recorded which). The sequencing here drew on whole blood, taken at baseline. The chain links TRBV7-2 to TRBJ2-7; a weak D match, TRBD2 (6 bases). In DNA form, the CDR3 reads TGTGCCAGCAGCTTAGCGGGGGGAGCCTACGAGCAGTACTTC. This codes for CASSLAGGAYEQYF. The variable domain in full, completed from reference TRBV7-2 and TRBJ2-7, reads GAGVSQSPSNKVTEKGKDVELRCDPISGHTALYWYRQSLGQGLEFLIYFQGNSAPDKSGLPSDRFSAERTGGSVSTLTIQRTQQEDSAVYLCASSLAGGAYEQYFGPGTRLTVT.